The clone carrying this T cell receptor (beta chain) was picked up a small number of times. Its specificity is not known. TCRdb redid the calling of the 5' RACE reads with MiXCR, one entry per CDR3 protein. This table holds over 400,000 distinct CDR3 sequences, about 24% found once. These data originate in a study of CD8 T cells in ankylosing spondylitis. Study conclusions and caveats: One TCR beta motif, made up of seven to nine highly homologous variants, appeared characteristic of ankylosing spondylitis blood.

The CDR3 runs 16 residues. CDR1 is DFQATT and CDR2 is SNEGSKA in the germline V gene (reference sequence). With V trimmed by 6 bases and J by 1 base, 11 bases remained unmatched. V and J are TRBV20-1 and TRBJ2-2; TRBD2 matches 7 bases. The TCR comes from a male donor with ankylosing spondylitis. Specimen: blood, either unsorted or a sorted T cell fraction (not recorded which). This chain's CDR3 is CSAPAVQRENTGELFF. The CDR3 DNA is TGCAGTGCCCCAGCGGTCCAGCGGGAGAACACCGGGGAGCTGTTTTTT.